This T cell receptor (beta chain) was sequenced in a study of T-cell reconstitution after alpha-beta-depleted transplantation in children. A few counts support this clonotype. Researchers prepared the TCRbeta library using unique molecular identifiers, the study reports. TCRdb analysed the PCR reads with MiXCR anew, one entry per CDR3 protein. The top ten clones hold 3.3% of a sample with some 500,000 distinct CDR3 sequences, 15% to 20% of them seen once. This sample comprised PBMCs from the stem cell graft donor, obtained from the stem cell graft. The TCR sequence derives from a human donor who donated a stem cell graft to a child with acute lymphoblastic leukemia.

This CDR3 reads CASSLFQPSSYEQYF. The CDR3 DNA reads as TGTGCCAGCAGCTTGTTCCAGCCGAGCTCCTACGAGCAGTACTTC. V is TRBV7-9 and J is TRBJ2-7; D gene uncertain. The CDR3 covers 15 residues. Germline V gives CDR1 SEHNR, CDR2 FQNEAQ (reference sequence). V gave up 3 bases and J gave up 0 bases, with 12 bases separating them.